This T cell receptor (beta chain) was profiled in a study of tumor-infiltrating lymphocytes in primary liver carcinoma. Overall study: Maximum tumor diameters ranged from roughly 4 to 10 cm, stage T1-T3 N0M0.

Germline CDR1 and CDR2: SGHNT and YENEEA. The CDR3 consists of 15 residues. Co-extracted RNA and DNA came from roughly 20-30 mg of unsorted bulk tissue. On this clonotype: At one end the junction does not follow the germline gene, possibly because of a read error.

With around 450 ng total RNA as template and a constant-region primer, TCR beta cDNA was made. Three nested multiplex PCR rounds, a slightly modified ARM-PCR, produced the libraries for TCR beta. Amplification in the first two PCR rounds was performed using TRBV1-TRBV30 forward primers and a C-beta reverse primer for 9 to 11 cycles each. TCRdb itself ran the multiplex PCR reads through MiXCR, one entry per CDR3 protein. The sample holds 95,000 to 100,000 distinct CDR3 sequences, approximately 70% seen once. The chain carries TRBV11-3 and TRBJ2-1, with a possible D match to TRBD2 (6 bases). The material sequenced was liver tumor tissue from sampling region 2. Regarding subset: tumor region T2, inferior pole. This TCR was sampled from a woman in her sixties or seventies with primary liver carcinoma and hepatitis B virus infection. The CDR3 sequence is CVSTLVTRGKLEQFF. CDR3 sequence (DNA): TGTGTCAGCACCTTAGTAACTCGCGGGAAGCTTGAGCAGTTCTTC.